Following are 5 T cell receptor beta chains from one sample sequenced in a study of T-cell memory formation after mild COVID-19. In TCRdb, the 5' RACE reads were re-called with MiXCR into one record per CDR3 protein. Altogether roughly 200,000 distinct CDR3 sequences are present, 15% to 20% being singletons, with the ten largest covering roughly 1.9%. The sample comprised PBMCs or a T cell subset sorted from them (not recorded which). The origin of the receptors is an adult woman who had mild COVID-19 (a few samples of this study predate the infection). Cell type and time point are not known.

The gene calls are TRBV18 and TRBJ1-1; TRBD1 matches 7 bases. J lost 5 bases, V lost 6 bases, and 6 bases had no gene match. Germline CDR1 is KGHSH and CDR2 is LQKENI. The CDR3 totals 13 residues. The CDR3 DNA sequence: TGTGCCAGCTCGACAGGGCCGGGGACTGAAGCTTTCTTT. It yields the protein CASSTGPGTEAFF.

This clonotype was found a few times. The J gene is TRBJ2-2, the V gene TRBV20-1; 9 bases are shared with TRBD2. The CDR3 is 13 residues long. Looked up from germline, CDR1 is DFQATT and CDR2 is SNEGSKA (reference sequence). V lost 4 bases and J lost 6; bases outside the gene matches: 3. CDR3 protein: CSAIAGGAGELFF. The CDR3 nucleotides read TGCAGTGCTATCGCGGGGGGGGCCGGGGAGCTGTTTTTT.

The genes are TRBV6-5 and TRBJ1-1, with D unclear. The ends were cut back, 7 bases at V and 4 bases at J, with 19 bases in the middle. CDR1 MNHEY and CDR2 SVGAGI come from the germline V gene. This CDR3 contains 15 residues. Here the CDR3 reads CASTPSGIVSTEAFF. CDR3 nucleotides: TGTGCCAGCACCCCTTCGGGGATTGTGAGCACTGAAGCTTTCTTT.

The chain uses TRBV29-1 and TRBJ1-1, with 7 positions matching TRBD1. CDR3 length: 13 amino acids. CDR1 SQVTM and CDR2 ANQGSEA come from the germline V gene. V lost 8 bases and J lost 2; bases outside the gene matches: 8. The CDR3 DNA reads TGCAGCATCCAGGACAGGAAAAACACTGAAGCTTTCTTT. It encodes CSIQDRKNTEAFF.

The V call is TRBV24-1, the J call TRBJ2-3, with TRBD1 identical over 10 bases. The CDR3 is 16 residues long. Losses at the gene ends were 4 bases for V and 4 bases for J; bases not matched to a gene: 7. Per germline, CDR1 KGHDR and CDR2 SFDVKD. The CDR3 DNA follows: TGTGCCACCAGTGACCCCCATGGACAGGGGGCAGATACGCAGTATTTT. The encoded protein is CATSDPHGQGADTQYF.